The 17 T cell receptor beta chains below all came from one sample that was sequenced in a study of blood T cell repertoires in COVID-19. Here immunoSEQ multiplex PCR was the method, and the copy in TCRdb shows in-frame clones only, minus some. The data contain 350,000 to 400,000 clones, roughly nine tenths of them singletons. The source material was PBMCs or T cells enriched from blood (not recorded which). Receptors originate from a woman between 35 and 50 years old who had been exposed to COVID-19.

The chain links TRBV7-8 to TRBJ1-2, with 9 bases lining up with TRBD1. V lost 5 bases to trimming and J lost 4 bases; unmatched junction nucleotides: 2. The CDR3 is 13 amino acids. Germline loops: CDR1 SGHVS, CDR2 FQNEAQ. CDR3 in amino acids: CASSPDRGYGYTF. The CDR3 nucleotides read TGTGCCAGCAGCCCGGACAGGGGCTATGGCTACACCTTC.

The table lists this clone with a count of one. The chain is built from TRBV9 and TRBJ1-2; perhaps TRBD1 as D (6 bases). In germline, CDR1 is SGDLS, CDR2 YYNGEE. Trimming took 7 bases from V and 11 from J, leaving 12 bases between them. The CDR3 sequence is 10 residues long. The CDR3 loop is CASGEGVYTF. The CDR3 region has the DNA TGTGCCAGCGGGGAGGGGGTTTACACCTTC.

The chain uses TRBV6-5 and TRBJ1-6; possibly TRBD1 for D (6 bases). The germline V gene has CDR1 MNHEY and CDR2 SVGAGI. The CDR3 sequence is 16 residues long. V dropped 0 bases and J dropped 6 bases, with 12 bases sitting between them. The CDR3 sequence is CASSYSKWTVNSPLHF. The CDR3 region has the DNA TGTGCCAGCAGTTACTCGAAATGGACAGTTAATTCACCCCTCCACTTT.

J is TRBJ1-6 and V is TRBV27; the D gene is possibly TRBD1 (5 bases). CDR3 length equals 13 residues. Germline lookup yields CDR1 MNHEY and CDR2 SMNVEV (reference sequence). V was trimmed by 6 bases and J by 8 bases, leaving 11 bases between them. The CDR3 is CASSGEGYSPLHF. The CDR3 DNA follows: TGTGCCAGCAGCGGGGAGGGGTATTCACCCCTCCACTTT.

This clone was picked up a small number of times. This chain links TRBV27 with TRBJ2-1; a possible D gene is TRBD1 (5 bases). CDR1 is MNHEY, CDR2 SMNVEV, per germline (reference sequence). CDR3 length equals 14 residues. Trimming removed 3 bases at V and 4 bases at J, with 10 bases between. The CDR3 spells CASSLQGWYNEQFF. CDR3 coding DNA: TGTGCCAGCAGTTTGCAGGGTTGGTACAATGAGCAGTTCTTC.

The V call is TRBV18, the J call TRBJ1-4, with D tentatively TRBD1 (6 bases). The germline V gene has CDR1 KGHSH and CDR2 LQKENI. The CDR3 runs 14 residues. The germline V and J ends were trimmed by 6 bases and 1 base, with 9 bases remaining between them. The CDR3 sequence: CASSPRGTNEKLFF. CDR3 DNA: TGTGCCAGCTCTCCCAGGGGAACTAATGAAAAACTGTTTTTT.

The V gene is TRBV5-1, the J gene TRBJ2-2; unclear D gene. Germline assignment: CDR1 SGHRS and CDR2 YFSETQ. CDR3 length equals 16 residues. V shed 2 bases and J shed 5 bases, with 16 bases lying between them. The CDR3 nucleotides read TGCGCCAGCAGCTTTCTAGAACCTCCCCATACCGGGGAGCTGTTTTTT. Translating it yields CASSFLEPPHTGELFF.

The gene calls are TRBV2 and TRBJ2-1, with a tentative D call TRBD2 (6 bases). Germline values: CDR1 SNHLY, CDR2 FYNNEI. The V and J ends lost 8 bases and 0 bases respectively, with 20 bases between them. The CDR3 extends over 17 amino acids. The CDR3 region is CASYLGWAGLSYNEQFF. The CDR3 DNA reads as TGTGCCAGCTATTTGGGATGGGCGGGACTCTCCTACAATGAGCAGTTCTTC.

The chain recombines TRBV13 with TRBJ1-2; maybe TRBD1 (6 bases). Per germline, CDR1 PRHDT and CDR2 FYEKMQ (reference sequence). This CDR3 is 18 amino acids long. V was shortened by 1 base and J by 3 bases, with 21 bases between the two germline ends. CDR3: CASSLEVVTGWKDYGYTF. CDR3 nucleotides: TGTGCCAGCAGCTTAGAAGTGGTAACAGGGTGGAAAGACTATGGCTACACCTTC.

Regarding this clone: The same CDR3 is also encoded by other DNA sequences in this sample. Written as DNA, the CDR3 is TGTGCCAGCTCGCGGGACAGTAATGAAAAACTGTTTTTT. This translates into CASSRDSNEKLFF. The rearrangement links TRBV18 to TRBJ1-4, with TRBD1 matching 7 bases. This CDR3 has 13 amino acids. J lost 4 bases, V lost 6 bases, and 2 bases had no gene match. Germline V CDR1 and CDR2: KGHSH, LQKENI.

The chain carries TRBV11-2 and TRBJ2-3; a possible D gene is TRBD2 (7 bases). Deletions cut 8 bases from V and 3 bases from J, with 18 bases between. The germline V gene encodes CDR1 SGHAT and CDR2 FQNNGV. This CDR3 has 15 residues. The CDR3 protein is CASWRGEGRTDTQYF. In nucleotides, the CDR3 is TGTGCCAGCTGGAGGGGGGAGGGTAGGACAGATACGCAGTATTTT.

The rearrangement uses TRBV7-9 and TRBJ1-2; TRBD1 aligns across 7 bases. J gave up 4 bases and V 4 bases, and 3 bases lay outside the gene matches. Germline V gene lookup returns CDR1 SEHNR and CDR2 FQNEAQ (reference sequence). The CDR3 spans 13 residues. CDR3 sequence reads: CASSSGGPYGYTF. CDR3 coding DNA: TGTGCCAGCAGCTCAGGGGGTCCCTATGGCTACACCTTC.

The chain couples TRBV11-3 to TRBJ2-1; the D gene is possibly TRBD2 (6 bases). This CDR3 is built from 16 residues. V was shortened by 5 bases and J by 9 bases, with 23 bases between the two germline ends. Germline V lookup: CDR1 SGHNT, CDR2 YENEEA. This CDR3 reads CASSPGTLIPPGEQFF. In nucleotides, the CDR3 is TGTGCCAGCAGCCCCGGGACTTTAATCCCTCCGGGTGAGCAGTTCTTC.

The chain is built from TRBV10-1 and TRBJ2-7, with D perhaps TRBD2 (5 bases). The CDR3 sequence is 13 residues long. Germline V gene sequence: CDR1 WNHNN, CDR2 SYGVQD (reference sequence). V lost 2 bases, J lost 3 bases, and 8 bases lay in between. The CDR3 reads CASSERGDYEQYF. CDR3 nucleotides: TGCGCCAGCAGTGAGCGGGGAGACTACGAGCAGTACTTC.

The gene calls are TRBV30 and TRBJ2-3, with D uncertain. V dropped 4 bases and J dropped 0 bases, with 17 bases sitting between them. The CDR3 length is 16 residues. The germline gives CDR1 GTSNPN, CDR2 SVGIG (reference sequence). The CDR3 DNA follows: TGTGCCTGGACGTCGGGTACGGCGGAAAGCACAGATACGCAGTATTTT. Residues: CAWTSGTAESTDTQYF.

This chain uses TRBV25-1 with TRBJ2-5; weak D call: TRBD2 (5 bases). Germline V gene lookup returns CDR1 MGHDK and CDR2 SYGVNS. The CDR3 contains 14 residues. Trimming left V 4 bases short and J 3 bases short, with 12 bases between. The DNA for the CDR3 is TGTGCCAGCAGTGTCGGCGCTAGCAAAGAGACCCAGTACTTC. Its protein is CASSVGASKETQYF.

The CDR3: CATSSSRDDTEAFF. CDR3 bases: TGTGCCACCAGTTCCTCGCGAGATGACACTGAAGCTTTCTTT. The chain employs TRBV24-1 and TRBJ1-1; D remains ambiguous. This CDR3 has 14 residues. Trimming took 6 bases from V and 3 from J, leaving 13 bases between them. Germline values: CDR1 KGHDR, CDR2 SFDVKD.